Each of the 19 T cell receptor beta chains below was sequenced from the same sample in a study of blood T cell repertoires in COVID-19. Clones were sequenced by immunoSEQ multiplex PCR, and TCRdb holds only the in-frame ones, with some missing. Of fewer than 20,000 clones detected, roughly 85% appear once; the ten largest clones hold around 48%. The specimen was peripheral blood. Every receptor here comes from a human donor in a cohort sampled during active COVID-19.

The genes are TRBV3-1 (or the pseudogene TRBV3-2) and TRBJ2-5; 9 bases are shared with TRBD1. After removal of 1 base from V and 3 bases from J, the junction contained 6 bases not matched to a gene. Germline CDR1 reads LGHDT; CDR2 reads YNNKEL (reference sequence). This CDR3 is built from 16 residues. The CDR3 region has the DNA TGTGCCAGCAGCCAAGTAACCGGGACAGGGAAAGAGACCCAGTACTTC. Translation: CASSQVTGTGKETQYF.

The V gene is TRBV28, the J gene TRBJ2-6, with 7 bases matching TRBD2. Germline values: CDR1 MDHEN, CDR2 SYDVKM. V trimming: 3 bases; J trimming: 1 base; junction bases outside the gene matches: 0. The CDR3 is made up of 15 amino acids. CDR3 sequence: CASSLGGSGANVLTF. For the CDR3, the DNA is TGTGCCAGCAGTTTGGGAGGGTCTGGGGCCAACGTCCTGACTTTC.

The chain combines TRBV5-4 with TRBJ2-3; 7 bases line up with TRBD2. This CDR3 comprises 13 residues. Per germline, CDR1 SGHNT and CDR2 YYREEE (reference sequence). Trimming at V came to 4 bases and at J to 4 bases, leaving 3 bases not matched to a gene. CDR3 region: CASSEGLADTQYF. CDR3 coding DNA: TGTGCCAGCAGCGAAGGACTAGCAGATACGCAGTATTTT. The full variable domain, its missing parts supplied by reference TRBV5-4 and TRBJ2-3, is ETGVTQSPTHLIKTRGQQVTLRCSSQSGHNTVSWYQQALGQGPQFIFQYYREEENGRGNFPPRFSGLQFPNYSSELNVNALELDDSALYLCASSEGLADTQYFGPGTRLTVL.

The chain has TRBV11-3 and TRBJ2-5; D not certain. There are 15 residues in the CDR3. Trimming stripped 1 base from V and 2 bases from J, with 11 bases between. Germline loops: CDR1 SGHNT, CDR2 YENEEA. CDR3 protein: CASSLGGSRQETQYF. In DNA, the CDR3 is TGTGCCAGCAGCTTAGGTGGTAGCAGACAAGAGACCCAGTACTTC.

V usage is TRBV4-2 and J usage is TRBJ2-3; 12 positions agree with TRBD2. Germline V gene sequence: CDR1 LGHNA, CDR2 YNFKEQ. The V gene end was trimmed by 1 base and the J gene end by 7 bases; junction bases not matched to a gene: 9. CDR3 length: 17 residues. Written as DNA, the CDR3 is TGTGCCAGCAGCCAAGCACCTAGCGGGGGGGCCCTGCATACGCAGTATTTT. Amino acid sequence: CASSQAPSGGALHTQYF.

The chain couples TRBV5-1 to TRBJ1-2, with 7 bases that match TRBD1. Trimming removed 4 bases from V and 3 bases from J; junction bases left unmatched: 6. Germline V gives CDR1 SGHRS, CDR2 YFSETQ. There are 14 residues in the CDR3. The CDR3 region is CASSRGPSDYGYTF. CDR3 in DNA: TGCGCCAGCAGCAGGGGGCCTAGTGACTATGGCTACACCTTC.

This chain links TRBV2 with TRBJ1-1; D remains ambiguous. The CDR3 contains 13 residues. The V end lost 3 bases, the J end lost 1 base, and 6 bases lay between the germline ends. CDR1 is SNHLY and CDR2 is FYNNEI in the germline V gene. The CDR3 loop is CASSESENTEAFF. In DNA, the CDR3 is TGTGCCAGCAGTGAGTCAGAGAACACTGAAGCTTTCTTT.

The chain recombines TRBV7-3 with TRBJ2-1; weak D call: TRBD2 (6 bases). The V end was cut by 6 bases, the J end by 10 bases, with 19 bases between. This CDR3 has 14 amino acids. Per the germline V gene, CDR1 is SGHTA and CDR2 is FQGTGA. CDR3 DNA sequence: TGTGCCAGCAGTTTCGGGGGTACCGCAATGGAGCAGTTCTTC. It specifies CASSFGGTAMEQFF.

CDR3 sequence reads: CSGQRNYEQYF. DNA for the CDR3: TGCAGTGGGCAGAGGAATTACGAGCAGTACTTC. The chain links TRBV20-1 to TRBJ2-7; D not certain. The V end lost 7 bases, the J end lost 4 bases, and 11 bases lay between the germline ends. Germline loops: CDR1 DFQATT, CDR2 SNEGSKA (reference sequence). This CDR3 region has 11 residues.

This sequence joins TRBV24-1 and TRBJ2-2; 10 bases are a match to TRBD1. The CDR3 sequence is 17 residues long. V shed 5 bases and J 4 bases; nucleotides not matched to a gene: 9. Germline CDR1 and CDR2: KGHDR and SFDVKD. The CDR3 protein is CATSGSPGQGFTGELFF. CDR3 in DNA: TGTGCCACCAGTGGCTCACCGGGACAGGGGTTCACCGGGGAGCTGTTTTTT.

The V gene is TRBV13, the J gene TRBJ2-7, with TRBD1 identical over 7 bases. With V trimmed by 4 bases and J by 3 bases, 6 bases remained unmatched. Germline loops: CDR1 PRHDT, CDR2 FYEKMQ (reference sequence). The CDR3 has 14 amino acids. The CDR3 DNA sequence: TGTGCCAGCAGCTCGACAGGGAAGAGCTACGAGCAGTACTTC. Protein product: CASSSTGKSYEQYF.

This clone was observed a single time. The rearrangement joins TRBV7-9 to TRBJ2-2; D unclear. Trimming took 3 bases from V and 1 from J, leaving 9 bases between them. Germline V gene data show CDR1 as SEHNR and CDR2 as FQNEAQ (reference sequence). The CDR3 sequence is 15 residues long. The CDR3 here is CASSLVAVNTGELFF. CDR3 nucleotide sequence: TGTGCCAGCAGCTTGGTGGCGGTGAACACCGGGGAGCTGTTTTTT.

Note on this clone: At one of its ends the junction is not consistent with the germline gene, which may arise from a read error. The V call is TRBV24-1, the J call TRBJ2-1; D gene ambiguous. The CDR3 is made up of 10 amino acids. Germline-derived CDR1 and CDR2 are KGHDR and SFDVKD. CDR3 DNA sequence: TGCGAGTTCCGTTACAATGAGCAGTTCTTC. It codes for CEFRYNEQFF.

The genes are TRBV9 and TRBJ1-2; 7 positions agree with TRBD1. Germline-derived CDR1 and CDR2 are SGDLS and YYNGEE. The CDR3 contains 15 residues. V was pared by 1 base and J by 4 bases, with 7 bases of the junction left unmatched. CDR3 sequence: CASSVNDRAPYGYTF. The CDR3 nucleotides read TGTGCCAGCAGCGTAAATGACAGGGCGCCCTATGGCTACACCTTC.

The V and J genes are TRBV29-1 and TRBJ2-5; possibly TRBD1 for D (6 bases). CDR3 length: 17 residues. Germline V CDR1 and CDR2: SQVTM, ANQGSEA. The V end was cut by 3 bases, the J end by 3 bases, with 23 bases between. The CDR3 loop reads CSVDTGQTFSKKETQYF. In DNA, the CDR3 is TGCAGCGTTGATACAGGACAGACCTTTAGTAAAAAAGAGACCCAGTACTTC.

V is TRBV11-2 and J is TRBJ2-7; 9 bases are a match to TRBD2. V lost 3 bases to trimming and J lost 0 bases; unmatched junction nucleotides: 6. The CDR3 loop spans 16 amino acids. CDR1 is SGHAT and CDR2 is FQNNGV in the germline V gene. The CDR3 protein is CASSFGRGGDSYEQYF. CDR3 DNA sequence: TGTGCCAGCAGCTTTGGTCGCGGGGGGGACTCCTACGAGCAGTACTTC.

The gene calls are TRBV4-3 and TRBJ2-1; 7 bases are shared with TRBD2. The V gene end was trimmed by 0 bases and the J gene end by 4 bases; junction bases not matched to a gene: 6. The CDR3 consists of 16 residues. The V gene's germline CDR1 is LGHNA and CDR2 YSLEER. CDR3 residues: CASSQDGGGLYNEQFF. CDR3 bases: TGCGCCAGCAGCCAAGATGGGGGGGGACTGTACAATGAGCAGTTCTTC.

The rearrangement uses TRBV7-9 and TRBJ2-1, with TRBD1 matching over 8 bases. Germline V gene data show CDR1 as SEHNR and CDR2 as FQNEAQ (reference sequence). The V gene end was trimmed by 6 bases and the J gene end by 0 bases; junction bases not matched to a gene: 4. The CDR3 is made up of 15 amino acids. The CDR3 DNA reads as TGTGCCAGCAGGGACAGGGCTAGCTCCTACAATGAGCAGTTCTTC. Its protein is CASRDRASSYNEQFF.

The chain has TRBV2 and TRBJ1-2; the match to TRBD1 covers 11 bases. The CDR3 contains 13 residues. Germline V gene sequence: CDR1 SNHLY, CDR2 FYNNEI. V shed 6 bases and J 5 bases; nucleotides not matched to a gene: 2. CDR3 sequence (DNA): TGTGCCAGCAGGGGGGACAGGGGGTATGGCTACACCTTC. Protein sequence: CASRGDRGYGYTF.